This T cell receptor (beta chain) emerged from a study of T cells in Graves' hyperthyroidism and ophthalmopathy. This clonotype has only one observation. Its target is unknown. Investigators excluded patients with uncontrolled infection, other autoimmune disease, pregnancy or lactation. Orbital computed tomography and thyroid ultrasound, together with serum TRAb and thyroxine and clinical symptoms, were used for diagnoses. Amplification targeted TCR beta CDR3 regions from RNA transcripts. The HTBI set primed first-round TCR CDR3 RT-PCR. TCRdb reprocessed the multiplex PCR reads with MiXCR, giving one entry per CDR3 protein. The sample holds a few hundred thousand distinct CDR3 sequences; 46% are singletons and the top ten take roughly 8.2%. Whole-study findings and limits: Most clonotypes expanded in the thyroid (above 0.001) were also present in blood.

V dropped 2 bases and J dropped 11; count of bases not matched to a gene: 13. In germline, CDR1 is SGHRS, CDR2 YFSETQ. CDR3 length: 15 residues. The chain recombines TRBV5-1 with TRBJ1-5, with TRBD1 matching over 7 bases. The sequence derives from a young woman with Graves' hyperthyroidism. Sequenced material: peripheral blood or thyroid tissue (not recorded which). The CDR3 region has the DNA TGCGCCAGCAGCTTAACAGGGGACAGCCTTAGGACCCAGCATTTT. It is translated as CASSLTGDSLRTQHF.